This passage covers 22 T cell receptor beta chains from one sample sequenced in a study of CD8+CD57+ T cells in acquired aplastic anemia (dated by TCRdb to 2016 to 2018). The patients picked for sequencing were ones in whom flow cytometry had shown an expansion of CD8+CD57+ cells. Sequencing was performed on an Illumina HiSeq 2000. TCR beta VDJ combination and CDR3 sequence profiling used genomic DNA as the template. TCRdb itself trimmed the public reads at Q25 with fastp, ran MiXCR and retained productive beta chains. Every distinct CDR3 protein forms one entry, paired with its most common genes and DNA. The sample profile shows about 150,000 distinct CDR3 sequences; over 40% of them were found once. The ten largest clones represent 3.2% of the sample. The sequenced material came from sorted CD4+, CD8+, or CD8+CD57+ T cells (not recorded which) from PBMCs. The receptors originated from a human donor with aplastic anemia.

The chain employs TRBV9 and TRBJ2-2; 10 bases are a match to TRBD2. This CDR3 has 17 amino acids. Trimming at V came to 3 bases and at J to 0 bases, leaving 5 bases not matched to a gene. CDR1 is SGDLS and CDR2 is YYNGEE in the germline V gene. The CDR3 reads CASSADGLAANTGELFF. The CDR3 coding sequence is TGTGCCAGCAGCGCGGACGGACTAGCGGCGAACACCGGGGAGCTGTTTTTT.

The chain joins TRBV19 to TRBJ2-7; the match to TRBD1 covers 9 bases. From germline, CDR1 is LNHDA and CDR2 SQIVND (reference sequence). V trimming: 6 bases; J trimming: 0 bases; junction bases outside the gene matches: 6. The CDR3 runs 15 residues. CDR3 residues: CASSLTGGSSYEQYF. The CDR3 nucleotides are TGTGCCAGTAGCCTGACAGGGGGGAGCTCCTACGAGCAGTACTTC.

This clonotype showed up just a few times. The chain links TRBV12-3 or TRBV12-4 to TRBJ2-1; 7 bases line up with TRBD2. There are 17 residues in the CDR3. V trimming: 3 bases; J trimming: 3 bases; junction bases outside the gene matches: 11. The CDR3 reads CASSLQVRSGDYNEQFF. Here the CDR3 DNA reads TGTGCCAGCAGTTTGCAGGTTAGGAGCGGGGACTACAATGAGCAGTTCTTC.

This clonotype was detected ten times or more. V usage is TRBV10-3 and J usage is TRBJ2-7; perhaps TRBD2 as D (5 bases). Germline CDR1 ENHRY, CDR2 SYGVKD. This CDR3 has 12 residues. CDR3 protein: CAISASSHEQYV. The CDR3 nucleotides are TGTGCCATCAGTGCTAGCTCCCACGAGCAGTACGTC.

The chain recombines TRBV6-1 with TRBJ2-1, with 12 bases lining up with TRBD1. Germline V gene sequence: CDR1 MNHNS, CDR2 SASEGT. V lost 4 bases and J lost 8; bases outside the gene matches: 6. This CDR3 comprises 15 residues. The CDR3 sequence: CASSGGGQGADEQFF. For the CDR3, the DNA is TGTGCCAGCAGTGGGGGGGGACAGGGGGCCGATGAGCAGTTCTTC.

On this clonotype itself: A much bigger clone sits one base away, suggesting this may be a read error. The V call is TRBV10-2, the J call TRBJ2-7; no firm D call. Trimming shortened V by 8 bases and J by 5 bases, and 16 bases separated the two germline ends. The CDR3 is 13 residues long. The germline gives CDR1 WSHSY, CDR2 SAAADI. The CDR3, as DNA: TGCGCCAGCGGTGTCGGTCGTGGCGACGAGCAGTACTTC. It translates to CASGVGRGDEQYF.

This chain uses TRBV11-2 with TRBJ2-1; 8 positions match TRBD1. The CDR3 length is 14 residues. The V gene end was trimmed by 2 bases and the J gene end by 8 bases; junction bases not matched to a gene: 5. Per the germline V gene, CDR1 is SGHAT and CDR2 is FQNNGV. The CDR3 region is CASSLFQGADEQFF. CDR3 nucleotide sequence: TGTGCCAGCAGCTTATTCCAGGGGGCGGATGAGCAGTTCTTC.

This clonotype was picked up a small number of times. The chain is built from TRBV6-1 and TRBJ1-5; tentative D call: TRBD1 (5 bases). V lost 6 bases, J lost 11 bases, and 14 bases lay in between. The CDR3 length is 12 residues. Germline-derived CDR1 and CDR2 are MNHNS and SASEGT. The CDR3 reads CASRTDSGAQHF. CDR3 in DNA: TGTGCCAGCAGAACAGACAGTGGGGCCCAGCATTTT.

This clonotype came up many times. V gene TRBV2 combines with J gene TRBJ1-5; the match to TRBD1 covers 7 bases. Germline-derived CDR1 and CDR2 are SNHLY and FYNNEI. V lost 6 bases and J lost 6; bases outside the gene matches: 5. This CDR3 contains 13 residues. The DNA for the CDR3 is TGTGCCAGCAGAGGGGGCGTAGGTCAGCCCCAGCATTTT. It yields the protein CASRGGVGQPQHF.

This chain uses TRBV2 with TRBJ2-7; D remains unclear. Germline V gene sequence: CDR1 SNHLY, CDR2 FYNNEI. The germline V and J ends were trimmed by 7 bases and 2 bases, with 21 bases remaining between them. This CDR3 region has 16 residues. This chain's CDR3 is CASIAELSRMAYEQYF. CDR3 DNA sequence: TGTGCCAGCATCGCAGAACTCTCGCGAATGGCCTACGAGCAGTACTTC.

The table lists this clonotype with a few counts. The J gene is TRBJ2-5, the V gene TRBV2, with a tentative D call TRBD2 (5 bases). The germline CDR1 and CDR2 sequences are SNHLY and FYNNEI. The V and J ends lost 8 bases and 1 base respectively, with 11 bases between them. The CDR3 spans 13 residues. The CDR3 sequence is CASHLAPQETQYF. The CDR3 DNA is TGTGCCAGCCACCTAGCTCCCCAAGAGACCCAGTACTTC. Variable domain in full (rest from reference TRBV2 and TRBJ2-5): EPEVTQTPSHQVTQMGQEVILRCVPISNHLYFYWYRQILGQKVEFLVSFYNNEISEKSEIFDDQFSVERPDGSNFTLKIRSTKLEDSAMYFCASHLAPQETQYFGPGTRLLVL.

The genes are TRBV20-1 and TRBJ2-1; no definite D call. Deletions cut 3 bases from V and 9 bases from J, with 9 bases between. The CDR3 totals 11 residues. Germline values: CDR1 DFQATT, CDR2 SNEGSKA (reference sequence). CDR3 sequence (DNA): TGCAGTGCTAGTGACCCGGGTGAGCAGTTCTTC. It specifies CSASDPGEQFF.

The chain carries TRBV2 and TRBJ1-6, with D tentatively TRBD1 (5 bases). Germline CDR1 reads SNHLY; CDR2 reads FYNNEI. This CDR3 region has 15 residues. Trimming left V 5 bases short and J 4 bases short, with 12 bases between. In DNA form, the CDR3 reads TGTGCCAGCAGTTTAGGGACTGTGTATAATTCACCCCTCCACTTT. This sequence encodes CASSLGTVYNSPLHF.

Of note for this clonotype: At one end, the junction sequence differs from germline, possibly due to a read error. The chain is built from TRBV6-5 and TRBJ1-2; possible D gene TRBD1, 6 bases. The CDR3 runs to 15 residues. Germline CDR1 is MNHEY and CDR2 is SVGAGI. The DNA of the CDR3 is TGTGCCATCAGTTACACAACACAGGGCTCCTATGGCTACACCTTC. It translates to CAISYTTQGSYGYTF.

V and J are TRBV29-1 and TRBJ1-2; no reliable D call. The V and J ends lost 0 bases and 7 bases respectively, with 9 bases between them. Germline CDR1 reads SQVTM; CDR2 reads ANQGSEA. CDR3 length: 12 amino acids. The CDR3 sequence: CSVEEGLGGYTF. The CDR3 DNA sequence: TGCAGCGTTGAAGAGGGTCTAGGTGGCTACACCTTC.

Ten or more counts support this clonotype. This chain joins TRBV6-1 and TRBJ1-5; tentatively, D is TRBD1 (6 bases). Trimming left V 5 bases short and J 1 base short, with 15 bases between. Germline V gene lookup returns CDR1 MNHNS and CDR2 SASEGT. The CDR3 is 16 amino acids. The CDR3 is CASSPGAIRSNQPQHF. The CDR3, as DNA: TGTGCCAGCAGTCCAGGGGCAATCCGGAGCAATCAGCCCCAGCATTTT.

This chain uses TRBV19 with TRBJ1-1; D possibly corresponds to TRBD1 (6 bases). V gave up 4 bases and J gave up 1 base, with 16 bases separating them. The germline V gene has CDR1 LNHDA and CDR2 SQIVND (reference sequence). CDR3 length: 16 residues. CDR3 amino acids: CASSRSKTGSNTEAFF. In DNA, the CDR3 is TGTGCCAGTAGTAGGTCCAAGACAGGATCGAACACTGAAGCTTTCTTT. Drawing the rest from reference TRBV19 and TRBJ1-1, the complete variable domain is DGGITQSPKYLFRKEGQNVTLSCEQNLNHDAMYWYRQDPGQGLRLIYYSQIVNDFQKGDIAEGYSVSREKKESFPLTVTSAQKNPTAFYLCASSRSKTGSNTEAFFGQGTRLTVV.

This clonotype appeared once. This chain uses TRBV5-1 with TRBJ1-6; D uncertain. In germline, CDR1 is SGHRS, CDR2 YFSETQ. V was trimmed by 4 bases and J by 7 bases, leaving 18 bases between them. This CDR3 is built from 16 residues. CDR3 sequence: CASSLDYGEINSPLHF. The CDR3 DNA is TGCGCCAGCAGCCTGGATTATGGGGAAATCAATTCACCCCTCCACTTT.

This clonotype was recorded a few times. V gene TRBV19 combines with J gene TRBJ2-7; D is possibly TRBD1 (6 bases). The length of the CDR3 is 15 residues. The V gene's germline CDR1 is LNHDA and CDR2 SQIVND (reference sequence). V dropped 6 bases and J dropped 4 bases, with 19 bases sitting between them. The DNA of the CDR3 is TGTGCCAGTAGACAGGCAGGGACAACTAAATACGAGCAGTACTTC. It is translated as CASRQAGTTKYEQYF.

This clonotype counts as medium-sized. The chain employs TRBV2 and TRBJ2-3; 7 bases fit TRBD1. Germline trimming cut 7 bases from V and 0 bases from J; bases unmatched to any gene: 7. CDR1 SNHLY and CDR2 FYNNEI come from the germline V gene. CDR3 length: 15 residues. DNA for the CDR3: TGTGCCAGCACTAGACAGGGTACTAGCACAGATACGCAGTATTTT. This gives the protein CASTRQGTSTDTQYF.

The V and J genes are TRBV20-1 and TRBJ2-7; TRBD1 is a possible D gene (5 bases). The germline CDR1 and CDR2 sequences are DFQATT and SNEGSKA (reference sequence). This CDR3 contains 12 residues. Trimming left V 0 bases short and J 9 bases short, with 12 bases between. CDR3 amino acids: CSARDSGRAQYF. The CDR3 nucleotides are TGCAGTGCTAGAGATTCGGGCAGGGCGCAGTACTTC.

This clonotype appeared once. Relative to the germline gene, one junction end is altered; a read error may explain this. The gene calls are TRBV5-1 and TRBJ2-1; the D gene is possibly TRBD1 (5 bases). Germline V CDR1 and CDR2: SGHRS, YFSETQ. The length of the CDR3 is 15 residues. The CDR3 coding sequence is TGCTCCAGCAGCTTGGTTTCAGGGTCGGACAATGAGCAATCCTTC. It translates to CSSSLVSGSDNEQSF.